This T cell receptor beta chain was documented in a study of OX40 agonist ivuxolimab in advanced cancers. Study-wide background: Patients were infused with ivuxolimab every 2 weeks at 0.01 to 10 mg/kg.

The CDR3 extends over 13 amino acids. V gave up 6 bases and J gave up 1 base, with 7 bases separating them. Germline lookup yields CDR1 MNHNS and CDR2 SASEGT. Assay used: immunoSEQ multiplex PCR; TCRdb lists only in-frame clones, some missing. Of about 100,000 clones listed, approximately 89% were seen once; the top ten hold about 0.49%. Study-wide results and limits: At 0.1 to 3.0 mg/kg, clonal expansion of CD4+ and CD8+ blood T cells had occurred by week 6. Expanded clones were, on average, more numerous in CD8+ T cells than in CD4+.

In regard to this clone: Its specificity is not known.

Sequenced material: CD4+ or CD8+ T cells sorted from blood, taken in a trial of the OX40 agonist ivuxolimab. This TCR was recovered from an adult with an advanced solid tumor such as melanoma, head and neck, liver or kidney cancer. The chain employs TRBV6-1 and TRBJ1-3; D uncertain. The CDR3 DNA reads TGTGCCAGCAGGTCGGCATCTGGAAACACCATATATTTT. Encoded protein: CASRSASGNTIYF.